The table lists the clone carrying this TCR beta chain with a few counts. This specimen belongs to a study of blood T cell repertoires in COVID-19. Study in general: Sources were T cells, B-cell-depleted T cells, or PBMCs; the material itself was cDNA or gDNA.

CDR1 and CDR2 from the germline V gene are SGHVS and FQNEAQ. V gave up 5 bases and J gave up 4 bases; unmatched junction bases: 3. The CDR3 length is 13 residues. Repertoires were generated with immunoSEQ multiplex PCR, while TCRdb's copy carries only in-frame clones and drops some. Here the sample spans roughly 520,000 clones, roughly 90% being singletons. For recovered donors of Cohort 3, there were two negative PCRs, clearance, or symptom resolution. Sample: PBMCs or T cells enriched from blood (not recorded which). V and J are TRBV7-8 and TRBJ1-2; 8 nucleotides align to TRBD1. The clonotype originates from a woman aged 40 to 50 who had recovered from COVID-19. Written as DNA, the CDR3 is TGTGCCAGCAGCCGGACAGGGAGCTATGGCTACACCTTC. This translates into CASSRTGSYGYTF.